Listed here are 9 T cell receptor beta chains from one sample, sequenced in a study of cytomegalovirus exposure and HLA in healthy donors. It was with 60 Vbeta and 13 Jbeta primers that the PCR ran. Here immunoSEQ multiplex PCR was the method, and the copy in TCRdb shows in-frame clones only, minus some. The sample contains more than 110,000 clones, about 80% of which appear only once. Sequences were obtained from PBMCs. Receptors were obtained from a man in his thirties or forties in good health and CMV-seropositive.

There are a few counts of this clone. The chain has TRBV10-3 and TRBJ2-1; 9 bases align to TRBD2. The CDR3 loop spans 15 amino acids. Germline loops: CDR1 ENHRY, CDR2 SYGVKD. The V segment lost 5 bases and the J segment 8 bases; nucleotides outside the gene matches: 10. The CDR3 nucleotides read TGTGCCATCAGTCACCCAGCTAGCGGGATATATGAGCAGTTCTTC. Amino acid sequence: CAISHPASGIYEQFF.

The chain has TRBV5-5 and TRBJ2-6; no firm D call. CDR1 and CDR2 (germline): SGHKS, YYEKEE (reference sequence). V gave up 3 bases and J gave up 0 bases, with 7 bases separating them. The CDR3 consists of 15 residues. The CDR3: CASSSRVSGANVLTF. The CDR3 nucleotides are TGTGCCAGCAGCTCCCGGGTCTCTGGGGCCAACGTCCTGACTTTC.

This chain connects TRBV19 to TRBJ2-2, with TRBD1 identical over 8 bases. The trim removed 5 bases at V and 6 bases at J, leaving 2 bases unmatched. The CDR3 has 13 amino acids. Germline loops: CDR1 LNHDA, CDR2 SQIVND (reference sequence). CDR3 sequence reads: CASSRTGPGELFF. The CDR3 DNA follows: TGTGCCAGTAGTCGGACAGGGCCCGGGGAGCTGTTTTTT.

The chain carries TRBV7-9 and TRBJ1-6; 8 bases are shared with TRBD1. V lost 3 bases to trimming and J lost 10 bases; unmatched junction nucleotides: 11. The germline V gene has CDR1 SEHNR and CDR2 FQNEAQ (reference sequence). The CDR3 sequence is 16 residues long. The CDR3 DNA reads TGTGCCAGCAGCTTCGGACCCTACAGGGGGGGATCACCCCTCCACTTT. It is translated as CASSFGPYRGGSPLHF. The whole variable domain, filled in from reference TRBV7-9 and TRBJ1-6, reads DTGVSQNPRHKITKRGQNVTFRCDPISEHNRLYWYRQTLGQGPEFLTYFQNEAQLEKSRLLSDRFSAERPKGSFSTLEIQRTEQGDSAMYLCASSFGPYRGGSPLHFGNGTRLTVT.

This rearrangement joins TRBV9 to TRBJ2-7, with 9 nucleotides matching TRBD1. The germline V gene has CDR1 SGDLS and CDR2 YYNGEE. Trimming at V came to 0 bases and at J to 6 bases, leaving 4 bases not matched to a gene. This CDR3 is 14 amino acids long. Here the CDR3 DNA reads TGTGCCAGCAGCGTAGTGGGACAGGGTACCGAGCAGTACTTC. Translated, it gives CASSVVGQGTEQYF.

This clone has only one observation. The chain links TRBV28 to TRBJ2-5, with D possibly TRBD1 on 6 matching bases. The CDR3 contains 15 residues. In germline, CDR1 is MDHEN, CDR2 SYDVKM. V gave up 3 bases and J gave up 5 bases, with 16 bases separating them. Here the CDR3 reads CASSLTGGLGETQYF. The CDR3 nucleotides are TGTGCCAGCAGTTTGACAGGAGGCTTAGGGGAGACCCAGTACTTC.

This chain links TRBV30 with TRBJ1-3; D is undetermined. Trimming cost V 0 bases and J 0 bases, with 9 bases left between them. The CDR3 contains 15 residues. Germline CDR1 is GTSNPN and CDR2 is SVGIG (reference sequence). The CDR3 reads CAWSVHGLSGNTIYF. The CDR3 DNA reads TGTGCCTGGAGTGTACATGGCCTCTCTGGAAACACCATATATTTT.

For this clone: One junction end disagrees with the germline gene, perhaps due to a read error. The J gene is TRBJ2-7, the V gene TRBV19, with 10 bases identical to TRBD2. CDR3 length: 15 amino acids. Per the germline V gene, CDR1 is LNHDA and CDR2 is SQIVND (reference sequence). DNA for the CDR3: TGTGCCAGCAGTATCTCCCAGCGGGAGGGGTGCGAGCAGTACTTC. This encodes CASSISQREGCEQYF.

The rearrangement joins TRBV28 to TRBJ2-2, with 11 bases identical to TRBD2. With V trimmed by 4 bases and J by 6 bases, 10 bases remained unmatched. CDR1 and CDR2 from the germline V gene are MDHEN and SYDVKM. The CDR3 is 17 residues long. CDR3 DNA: TGTGCCAGCAGTTCTGGGGTAGCGGGGGGGATCGCCGGGGAGCTGTTTTTT. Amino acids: CASSSGVAGGIAGELFF.